The text below deals with one TCR beta chain. What it binds is not known. The data belong to a study of T cell clones after liver transplantation. General study findings and limits: Rather than being deleted, graft donor-reactive T cells may have moved into the graft.

This table comes from immunoSEQ multiplex PCR, and its TCRdb copy is limited to in-frame clones, with some not included. The data contain tens of thousands of clones, about four fifths of them singletons. V gave up 5 bases and J gave up 7 bases, with 17 bases separating them. CDR1 and CDR2 (germline): MNHEY, SVGAGI. The CDR3 covers 15 residues. The source of this sequence is a human patient who received a liver transplant. These T cells may partly come from the graft donor. This chain joins TRBV6-5 and TRBJ2-2; the D call may be TRBD1 or TRBD2 (6 bases each). The sample in question was CD4+ T cells from blood, obtained 12 months after liver transplant. The CDR3 region has the DNA TGTGCCAGCAGTCCCTGGGGGGCGGTTATCGGGGAGCTGTTTTTT. The encoded protein is CASSPWGAVIGELFF.